This T cell receptor beta chain is drawn from a study of T cell responses to AZD1222 COVID-19 vaccine. Study-wide points: White British people made up most donors, females outnumbered males, and clonal diversity was possibly underestimated. A rise in Spike-specific TCR breadth and depth followed two AZD1222 doses. Only a handful of AZD1222 recipients, roughly six in all, had baseline seropositivity. Targeting of unmutated variant regions was reportedly seen in nearly half of spike-specific TCRs.

Assay used: immunoSEQ multiplex PCR; TCRdb lists only in-frame clones, some missing. The sample lists roughly 200,000 clones; more than 85% were seen once. CDR3 size: 13 residues. From germline, CDR1 is MNHNY and CDR2 SVGAGI (reference sequence). V lost 5 bases and J lost 5; bases outside the gene matches: 5. About this clone itself: Its antigen is not known.

This specimen was peripheral blood, taken 28 days after the second AZD1222 dose. The chain carries TRBV6-6 and TRBJ2-7; the match to TRBD1 covers 8 bases. The TCR originated in an adult who received the AZD1222 COVID-19 vaccine. CDR3 in amino acids: CASSPGDRNEQYF. In DNA, the CDR3 is TGTGCCAGCAGTCCCGGGGACAGGAACGAGCAGTACTTC.